Listed below are T cell receptor beta chains from one sample, sequenced in a study of beta chain features in type 1 diabetes. The method was immunoSEQ multiplex PCR; TCRdb's version includes in-frame clones alone and lacks a portion of them. Of 600,000 to 700,000 clones in the sample, around 15% were seen once. The material sequenced was naive CD4+ T cells from blood. These receptors all come from a man in his late teens or twenties with type 1 diabetes. CDR3s include the opening cysteine and the closing phenylalanine or tryptophan. D genes are given only for firm matches. Not every row has a clone size; where given, it reads once, few, many or a size class.

v_call	d_call	clone_size	j_call	cdr3_nt	cdr3_aa
TRBV27	-	-	TRBJ2-1	TGTGCCAGCGGAAGGGTGCAGTTCTTC	CASGRVQFF
TRBV30	-	-	TRBJ1-6	TGTGCCTGGGAACCCCAGGGGTCACCCCTCCACTTT	CAWEPQGSPLHF
TRBV9	-	-	TRBJ2-7	TGTGCCAGCAGCGTAGGGCAGGTGAACTACGAGCAGTACTTC	CASSVGQVNYEQYF
TRBV18	-	few	TRBJ2-7	TGTGCCAGCTCACCGGGTTACGAGCAGTACTTC	CASSPGYEQYF
TRBV28	-	-	TRBJ1-4	TGTGCCAGCAGTGTCACCGGGAGAGCTAATGAAAAACTGTTTTTT	CASSVTGRANEKLFF
TRBV10-3	TRBD1	-	TRBJ1-1	TGTGCCATCAGTGAGAGGGGACAGGGAATGAACACTGAAGCTTTCTTT	CAISERGQGMNTEAFF
TRBV4-1	-	few	TRBJ1-2	TGCGCCAGCAGCCAAGAACTGGGGGCCTCCTATGGCTACACCTTC	CASSQELGASYGYTF
TRBV10-1	-	-	TRBJ2-5	TGCGCCAGCTCGAAGGGGCAGGGGAGGCCAGAGACCCAGTACTTC	CASSKGQGRPETQYF
TRBV30	-	few	TRBJ1-2	TGTGCCTGGAGCGCAAAAGGGGGGGCAGATGGCTACACCTTC	CAWSAKGGADGYTF
TRBV9	-	few	TRBJ1-1	TGTGCCAGCAGCCCCCAGTGGTGGGGTAACACTGAAGCTTTCTTT	CASSPQWWGNTEAFF